The 5 T cell receptor beta chains below were found in one sample sequenced in a study of monozygotic twins with inflammatory bowel disease. TCRdb processed the 5' RACE reads again and assigns one entry to each CDR3 protein, with no DNA. The ten top clones account for just over 2.5%, within a sample of fewer than 450,000 distinct CDR3 sequences. Sequenced input: blood. The receptors shown here come from a human donor with ulcerative colitis or Crohn's disease, or a healthy co-twin of an affected twin (not recorded which).

This chain's CDR3 is CASSPDPSTGELFF. The chain is built from TRBV5-1 and TRBJ2-2. The CDR3 sequence is 14 residues long. CDR1 and CDR2 (germline): SGHRS, YFSETQ.

The chain uses TRBV7-9 and TRBJ2-1; TCRdb's assignment of TRBD1 cannot be checked, as there is no DNA. Germline values: CDR1 SEHNR, CDR2 FQNEAQ (reference sequence). There are 14 residues in the CDR3. This CDR3 is CASSRDRPYNEQFF.

The chain is built from TRBV24-1 and TRBJ2-1; TCRdb returns TRBD1, unconfirmable since there is no DNA. CDR3 length equals 17 residues. CDR1 and CDR2 from the germline V gene are KGHDR and SFDVKD. This CDR3 reads CATSDLPGTGGTNEQFF.

V usage is TRBV7-2 and J usage is TRBJ2-7; TCRdb's D call, TRBD1, is unchecked because there is no DNA. The germline V gene encodes CDR1 SGHTA and CDR2 FQGNSA. This CDR3 contains 16 residues. The CDR3 loop reads CASSLVGGPNSYEQYF.

This sequence joins TRBV14 and TRBJ2-4; TCRdb returns TRBD1, unconfirmable since there is no DNA. Germline V gives CDR1 SGHDN, CDR2 FVKESK. This CDR3 contains 18 residues. The chain's CDR3 is CASSQVSDRDVAKNIQYF.